This is a list of T cell receptor beta chains from one sample in a study of cytomegalovirus exposure and HLA in healthy donors. Sequencing used immunoSEQ multiplex PCR; TCRdb keeps in-frame clones, though not all of them. The sample has 110,000 to 150,000 clones; about 94% are singletons. Specimen: PBMCs. All receptors come from a man aged 18 to 35 in good health and CMV-seropositive. CDR3s include the opening cysteine and the closing phenylalanine or tryptophan. Fields, in order: clone size, D gene, V gene, J gene, CDR3 protein, CDR3 DNA. D genes are given only for firm matches. Where a row states a size, it is once, few, many or the class of an expanded clone; other rows omit it.

NA	NA	TRBV28	TRBJ2-7	CASRYRPGVYEQYF	TGTGCCAGCCGCTATCGCCCCGGGGTCTACGAGCAGTACTTC
NA	NA	TRBV29-1	TRBJ2-1	CSVYPGQSTGEQFF	TGCAGCGTCTACCCGGGACAATCCACCGGTGAGCAGTTCTTC
NA	NA	TRBV2	TRBJ1-4	CASSDSTEPRKLFF	TGTGCCAGCAGTGATTCCACTGAGCCGAGGAAACTGTTTTTT
NA	TRBD2	TRBV19	TRBJ2-2	CASSAPAGSLSPAPGELFF	TGTGCCAGTAGTGCTCCAGCGGGAAGTTTAAGCCCGGCCCCCGGGGAGCTGTTTTTT
NA	TRBD2	TRBV9	TRBJ2-2	CASSARTSGRGDTGELFF	TGTGCCAGCAGCGCGAGGACTAGCGGGAGGGGAGACACCGGGGAGCTGTTTTTT
NA	NA	TRBV30	TRBJ1-2	CAWSPWGRAYGYTF	TGTGCCTGGAGCCCCTGGGGGCGGGCCTATGGCTACACCTTC
NA	NA	TRBV4-1	TRBJ2-1	CASSQGGGGGNEQFF	TGCGCCAGCAGCCAAGGAGGGGGGGGTGGTAATGAGCAGTTCTTC
NA	TRBD1	TRBV28	TRBJ1-2	CASSLSGQGAAGYTF	TGTGCCAGCAGTCTTTCTGGACAGGGTGCTGCTGGCTACACCTTC
NA	TRBD2	TRBV11-2	TRBJ2-1	CASSLEAGSYNEQFF	TGTGCCAGCAGCTTGGAAGCGGGATCCTACAATGAGCAGTTCTTC
NA	NA	TRBV15	TRBJ2-1	CATSRDRGGPNEQFF	TGTGCCACCAGCAGAGATCGAGGAGGGCCCAATGAGCAGTTCTTC
NA	NA	TRBV29-1	TRBJ1-2	CSDGGIYGYTF	TGCAGCGACGGGGGGATCTATGGCTACACCTTC
NA	NA	TRBV7-2	TRBJ1-1	CASSLGGITEAFF	TGTGCCAGCAGCTTGGGGGGGATCACTGAAGCTTTCTTT
few	TRBD1	TRBV14	TRBJ1-6	CASSQARTGDSPLHF	TGTGCCAGCAGCCAAGCACGGACAGGGGATTCACCCCTCCACTTT
NA	TRBD2	TRBV5-5	TRBJ2-1	CASTFGTSGYNEQFF	TGTGCCAGCACCTTCGGGACTAGCGGCTACAATGAGCAGTTCTTC
NA	TRBD2	TRBV6-5	TRBJ2-7	CASSYAGLAYYEQYF	TGTGCCAGCAGTTACGCAGGACTAGCCTACTACGAGCAGTACTTC
NA	NA	TRBV30	TRBJ2-3	CAWSPHPFRLVPGTDTQYF	TGTGCCTGGAGTCCCCACCCCTTTAGACTAGTCCCTGGCACAGATACGCAGTATTTT
NA	NA	TRBV30	TRBJ1-1	CAPNEGFEAFF	TGTGCCCCCAACGAGGGCTTCGAAGCTTTCTTT
NA	TRBD1	TRBV18	TRBJ2-2	CASSPLRTGVETGELFF	TGTGCCAGCTCACCCCTTCGGACAGGGGTGGAGACCGGGGAGCTGTTTTTT
NA	NA	TRBV19	TRBJ2-1	CASSIGPGQGGNEQFF	TGTGCCAGTAGTATAGGGCCTGGGCAGGGAGGAAATGAGCAGTTCTTC
NA	TRBD1	TRBV28	TRBJ2-7	CASSEGAWEQYF	TGTGCCAGCAGTGAGGGGGCTTGGGAGCAGTACTTC
once	TRBD2	TRBV7-9	TRBJ2-1	CASSLVSSGKRQFF	TGTGCCAGCAGCTTAGTTAGTAGCGGGAAGCGACAGTTCTTC
NA	TRBD1	TRBV2	TRBJ1-2	CASSPDRMKAHGYTF	TGTGCCAGCAGTCCGGACAGGATGAAGGCTCATGGCTACACCTTC
NA	NA	TRBV4-1	TRBJ2-7	CASSQDNRVGWDEQYF	TGCGCCAGCAGCCAGGACAACAGGGTAGGGTGGGACGAGCAGTACTTC
NA	TRBD1	TRBV5-1	TRBJ2-5	CASSEGDRYQETQYF	TGCGCCAGCAGCGAGGGGGACAGGTACCAAGAGACCCAGTACTTC
NA	TRBD1	TRBV6-1	TRBJ1-4	CASSEAGTGVEKLFF	TGTGCCAGCAGTGAAGCTGGGACAGGGGTTGAAAAACTGTTTTTT
NA	NA	TRBV6-5	TRBJ1-6	CASRQAESPLHF	TGTGCCAGCAGACAGGCCGAGTCACCCCTCCACTTT
NA	TRBD2	TRBV5-6	TRBJ2-3	CASRLAGVVDTQYF	TGTGCCAGCAGACTAGCGGGAGTTGTAGATACGCAGTATTTT
NA	TRBD1	TRBV7-9	TRBJ2-7	CASSPGTGYYEQYF	TGTGCCAGCAGCCCCGGGACAGGGTACTACGAGCAGTACTTC
few	NA	TRBV4-1	TRBJ2-3	CASSQDRESFTDTQYF	TGCGCCAGCAGCCAAGATCGAGAGTCTTTCACAGATACGCAGTATTTT
NA	TRBD1	TRBV28	TRBJ2-7	CASGTGGPYEQYF	TGTGCCAGCGGAACAGGGGGGCCCTACGAGCAGTACTTC
once	TRBD2	TRBV7-9	TRBJ2-7	CASSPQAGGDEQYF	TGTGCCAGCAGCCCTCAAGCGGGAGGGGACGAGCAGTACTTC
few	TRBD2	TRBV2	TRBJ2-7	CASRQSGSGYF	TGTGCCAGCAGACAAAGCGGGAGTGGGTACTTC
few	NA	TRBV2	TRBJ1-5	CASTSELRGNQPQHF	TGTGCCAGCACATCCGAGTTGCGGGGCAATCAGCCCCAGCATTTT
NA	NA	TRBV5-6	TRBJ2-1	CASSPREPPYNEQFF	TGTGCCAGCAGCCCGAGGGAACCCCCCTACAATGAGCAGTTCTTC
few	TRBD1	TRBV5-1	TRBJ1-6	CASSFGTVGVEALHF	TGCGCCAGCAGCTTCGGGACAGTCGGCGTAGAGGCCCTCCACTTT
NA	NA	TRBV9	TRBJ2-1	CASSSTGDSTYNEQFF	TGTGCCAGCAGCTCCACCGGGGACTCCACATACAATGAGCAGTTCTTC
NA	NA	TRBV5-1	TRBJ2-1	CASSSYTYSSYNEQFF	TGCGCCAGCAGCTCCTATACGTATAGCTCCTACAATGAGCAGTTCTTC
NA	NA	TRBV14	TRBJ1-1	CASSQAFIVNTEAFF	TGTGCCAGCAGCCAAGCTTTTATAGTGAACACTGAAGCTTTCTTT
once	NA	TRBV6-6	TRBJ2-3	CASSYSGAPTDTQYF	TGTGCCAGCAGTTACTCTGGGGCCCCCACAGATACGCAGTATTTT
NA	TRBD1	TRBV2	TRBJ2-1	CASSTGTAYNEQFF	TGTGCCAGCAGTACCGGGACAGCTTACAATGAGCAGTTCTTC
NA	TRBD1	TRBV5-1	TRBJ2-3	CASRPGQGGEDTQYF	TGCGCCAGCAGGCCCGGACAGGGTGGGGAAGATACGCAGTATTTT
NA	NA	TRBV7-2	TRBJ2-1	CASSLGLYNEQFF	TGTGCCAGCAGCCTGGGACTTTACAATGAGCAGTTCTTC
NA	NA	TRBV19	TRBJ2-1	CANFPTHNEQFF	TGTGCCAACTTTCCTACCCACAATGAGCAGTTCTTC
NA	NA	TRBV12-1	TRBJ1-2	CASTPGTPEYYGYTF	TGTGCCAGCACTCCCGGGACACCTGAGTACTATGGCTACACCTTC
NA	NA	TRBV10-2	TRBJ2-3	CASSESLRTDTQYF	TGCGCCAGCAGTGAATCACTGCGCACAGATACGCAGTATTTT